The 31 T cell receptor beta chains presented below share a single source sample, sequenced in a study of glioma-infiltrating T cells after dendritic cell vaccination. The data were produced by immunoSEQ multiplex PCR, yet TCRdb's version contains in-frame clones alone and is incomplete. The sample lists about 30,000 clones, approximately 90% occurring once. The source was blood, collected before dendritic cell vaccination. The source of these receptors is a human donor with glioblastoma.

The chain uses TRBV11-3 and TRBJ2-3; 9 nucleotides align to TRBD2. Germline assignment: CDR1 SGHNT and CDR2 YENEEA. Trimming took 1 base from V and 8 from J; bases not matched to a gene: 7. The CDR3 extends over 15 amino acids. Written as DNA, the CDR3 is TGTGCCAGCAGCTTAGCGGCGGGGGGGCAGGGTACGCAGTATTTT. It is translated as CASSLAAGGQGTQYF.

This clone has a single count. This chain connects TRBV5-1 to TRBJ2-1; 7 bases agree with TRBD2. Germline V gene data show CDR1 as SGHRS and CDR2 as YFSETQ. V shed 4 bases and J 6 bases; nucleotides not matched to a gene: 10. The CDR3 is 15 residues long. CDR3 loop: CASSPVAGTTNEQFF. Written as DNA, the CDR3 is TGCGCCAGCAGCCCAGTAGCGGGTACGACCAATGAGCAGTTCTTC.

The chain couples TRBV6-5 to TRBJ1-2, with 7 bases identical to TRBD1. V shed 4 bases, J shed 4 bases, and the junction held 9 bases outside the gene matches. This CDR3 is 15 amino acids long. Germline-derived CDR1 and CDR2 are MNHEY and SVGAGI. The CDR3 is CASSSPDRSRYGYTF. CDR3 bases: TGTGCCAGCAGTTCCCCGGACAGGAGCCGCTATGGCTACACCTTC.

The chain joins TRBV7-9 to TRBJ1-5, with D possibly TRBD1 on 6 matching bases. This CDR3 contains 14 residues. V was cut by 3 bases and J by 6 bases, with 12 bases left in between. Germline V lookup: CDR1 SEHNR, CDR2 FQNEAQ (reference sequence). The CDR3 sequence is CASSFSGESQPQHF. Written as DNA, the CDR3 is TGTGCCAGCAGCTTTTCAGGGGAGAGTCAGCCCCAGCATTTT.

The rearrangement links TRBV11-2 to TRBJ1-6, with a tentative D call TRBD1 (6 bases). The CDR3 is 15 amino acids. CDR1 SGHAT and CDR2 FQNNGV come from the germline V gene. Between the trimmed V and J ends, which lost 5 bases and 4 bases, there was a span of 12 bases. The CDR3 nucleotides read TGTGCCAGCAGCCCCCACAGGGCGTATAATTCACCCCTCCACTTT. Amino acid sequence: CASSPHRAYNSPLHF.

The J gene is TRBJ2-7, the V gene TRBV6-1, with D possibly being TRBD1 (6 bases). Germline CDR1 MNHNS, CDR2 SASEGT. Trimming shortened V by 9 bases and J by 2 bases, and 20 bases separated the two germline ends. The CDR3 is 15 residues long. The DNA of the CDR3 is TGTGCCAGTTTAGAACGCCCGACAGGACCCTACGAGCAGTACTTC. It encodes CASLERPTGPYEQYF.

The rearrangement uses TRBV16 and TRBJ1-1, with 10 bases lining up with TRBD1. Germline assignment: CDR1 KGHSY and CDR2 FQNENV. V was clipped by 0 bases and J by 8 bases; unmatched bases: 0. The length of the CDR3 is 13 residues. The CDR3 nucleotides are TGTGCCAGCAGCCAATCGGGACAGGGGGAAGCTTTCTTT. Translation gives CASSQSGQGEAFF.

The chain combines TRBV2 with TRBJ2-7; D is possibly TRBD2 (5 bases). CDR1 SNHLY and CDR2 FYNNEI come from the germline V gene. V lost 7 bases and J 5 bases, leaving 15 bases between the germline ends. CDR3 length equals 13 residues. This CDR3 reads CASTRLRDNEQYF. For the CDR3, the DNA is TGTGCCAGCACCCGACTGAGGGATAACGAGCAGTACTTC.

This chain uses TRBV4-2 with TRBJ2-5, with 14 bases fitting TRBD2. The CDR3 runs to 15 residues. Germline assignment: CDR1 LGHNA and CDR2 YNFKEQ. The junction had 5 bases not matched to a gene; V was cut back by 6 bases and J by 5 bases. This chain's CDR3 is CASRGTSGGPETQYF. In DNA, the CDR3 is TGTGCCAGCAGAGGGACTAGCGGGGGCCCGGAGACCCAGTACTTC.

The chain joins TRBV11-2 to TRBJ2-7; 11 bases fit TRBD1. The V gene's germline CDR1 is SGHAT and CDR2 FQNNGV. The CDR3 loop spans 14 amino acids. V gave up 7 bases and J gave up 2 bases; unmatched junction bases: 4. The CDR3 region is CASTRDRGTYEQYF. The CDR3 bases are TGTGCCAGCACCAGGGACAGGGGGACCTACGAGCAGTACTTC.

This clone was counted only a few times. The V call is TRBV25-1, the J call TRBJ2-1; TRBD2 matches at 13 bases. Germline CDR1 reads MGHDK; CDR2 reads SYGVNS. CDR3 length equals 16 residues. V shed 5 bases, J shed 8 bases, and the junction held 9 bases outside the gene matches. This CDR3 is CASSPRTSGGWDEQFF. As DNA, the CDR3 is TGTGCCAGCAGTCCCCGGACTAGCGGGGGTTGGGATGAGCAGTTCTTC.

The J gene is TRBJ2-3, the V gene TRBV5-4; possibly TRBD1 for D (6 bases). Germline CDR1 and CDR2: SGHNT and YYREEE (reference sequence). This CDR3 has 16 amino acids. V was shortened by 0 bases and J by 4 bases, with 15 bases between the two germline ends. CDR3 coding DNA: TGTGCCAGCAGCTTGGGAGGGGGTGAGGGTCCAGATACGCAGTATTTT. Protein: CASSLGGGEGPDTQYF. The full variable domain, rest sourced from reference TRBV5-4 and TRBJ2-3, is ETGVTQSPTHLIKTRGQQVTLRCSSQSGHNTVSWYQQALGQGPQFIFQYYREEENGRGNFPPRFSGLQFPNYSSELNVNALELDDSALYLCASSLGGGEGPDTQYFGPGTRLTVL.

This clone was seen a single time. The chain joins TRBV10-2 to TRBJ1-1, with D possibly being TRBD1 (6 bases). The germline V gene encodes CDR1 WSHSY and CDR2 SAAADI. With 2 bases removed from V and 7 bases from J, the gap between germline ends came to 11 bases. This CDR3 contains 13 residues. In nucleotides, the CDR3 is TGCGCCAGCAGTGAGCAGGGGAGCGGTGAAGCTTTCTTT. Its translation: CASSEQGSGEAFF.

V and J are TRBV7-9 and TRBJ2-7; D might be TRBD1 (6 bases). With 5 bases removed from V and 9 bases from J, the gap between germline ends came to 14 bases. The CDR3 is 12 residues long. Germline V gives CDR1 SEHNR, CDR2 FQNEAQ (reference sequence). The CDR3 reads CASSAPGDGQYF. The CDR3 nucleotides are TGTGCCAGCAGCGCACCAGGGGATGGGCAGTACTTC.

J is TRBJ2-6 and V is TRBV19; 11 nucleotides line up with TRBD1. Germline CDR1 is LNHDA and CDR2 is SQIVND (reference sequence). The CDR3 runs 18 residues. V was clipped by 4 bases and J by 1 base; unmatched bases: 6. CDR3 loop: CASSTRDRGKSGANVLTF. The CDR3 nucleotides read TGTGCCAGTAGTACTCGGGACAGGGGGAAGTCTGGGGCCAACGTCCTGACTTTC.

The chain is built from TRBV7-2 and TRBJ2-7, with TRBD2 identical over 7 bases. In germline, CDR1 is SGHTA, CDR2 FQGNSA. The CDR3 covers 14 residues. The junction had 2 bases not matched to a gene; V was cut back by 2 bases and J by 1 base. The CDR3 DNA reads as TGTGCCAGCAGCTTACAGCGGGGATCCTACGAGCAGTACTTC. This sequence encodes CASSLQRGSYEQYF. Based on the CDR3 plus reference TRBV7-2 and TRBJ2-7, the full variable domain is GAGVSQSPSNKVTEKGKDVELRCDPISGHTALYWYRQSLGQGLEFLIYFQGNSAPDKSGLPSDRFSAERTGGSVSTLTIQRTQQEDSAVYLCASSLQRGSYEQYFGPGTRLTVT.

The V gene is TRBV6-1, the J gene TRBJ2-3; TRBD2 might be the D (6 bases). The CDR3 totals 17 residues. V lost 1 base, J lost 6 bases, and 20 bases lay in between. Germline V gene lookup returns CDR1 MNHNS and CDR2 SASEGT. CDR3: CASSEGTAGTPPDTQYF. The CDR3 nucleotides read TGTGCCAGCAGTGAAGGTACGGCGGGGACCCCTCCGGATACGCAGTATTTT.

The rearrangement uses TRBV6-6 and TRBJ2-5; 7 bases match TRBD1. Germline V gene lookup returns CDR1 MNHNY and CDR2 SVGAGI (reference sequence). The CDR3 covers 16 residues. After removal of 4 bases from V and 6 bases from J, the junction contained 14 bases not matched to a gene. Here the CDR3 DNA reads TGTGCCAGCAGTTCCCTAGGACAGGCCAACGGCCAGACCCAGTACTTC. It encodes CASSSLGQANGQTQYF.

The rearrangement joins TRBV2 to TRBJ2-7; 11 nucleotides align to TRBD2. Germline assignment: CDR1 SNHLY and CDR2 FYNNEI. This CDR3 is 15 amino acids long. V was pared by 10 bases and J by 3 bases, with 11 bases of the junction left unmatched. The CDR3 region is CATQATSGTFYEQYF. CDR3 sequence (DNA): TGTGCCACCCAGGCGACTAGCGGGACCTTCTACGAGCAGTACTTC.

This clone has only one observation. J is TRBJ2-7 and V is TRBV4-1; TRBD2 is a possible D gene (6 bases). Germline V gene data show CDR1 as MGHRA and CDR2 as YSYEKL. V was pared by 0 bases and J by 0 bases, with 12 bases between. CDR3 length equals 16 residues. The CDR3 loop reads CASSQDSGRGSYEQYF. CDR3 nucleotides: TGCGCCAGCAGCCAAGATTCCGGGCGGGGCTCCTACGAGCAGTACTTC.

The rearrangement links TRBV6-5 to TRBJ1-4, with a tentative D call TRBD1 (5 bases). V was pared by 2 bases and J by 5 bases, with 9 bases between. From germline, CDR1 is MNHEY and CDR2 SVGAGI. The CDR3 sequence is 14 residues long. The CDR3 sequence is CASSYRQRNEKLFF. The CDR3 coding sequence is TGTGCCAGCAGTTACAGACAGAGAAATGAAAAACTGTTTTTT.

The chain has TRBV2 and TRBJ2-3; D call uncertain. V gave up 2 bases and J gave up 4 bases, with 4 bases separating them. The CDR3 covers 12 residues. In germline, CDR1 is SNHLY, CDR2 FYNNEI. CDR3 coding DNA: TGTGCCAGCAGTGAAATCTCAGATACGCAGTATTTT. Its protein is CASSEISDTQYF.

This chain joins TRBV5-5 and TRBJ2-7; 8 bases fit TRBD2. CDR3 length equals 15 residues. Germline loops: CDR1 SGHKS, CDR2 YYEKEE (reference sequence). Unmatched junction bases numbered 2, after V lost 0 bases and J lost 0 bases. Written as DNA, the CDR3 is TGTGCCAGCAGCTTGGGCGGGGGGCTCTCCTACGAGCAGTACTTC. Translation: CASSLGGGLSYEQYF. Based on the CDR3 plus reference TRBV5-5 and TRBJ2-7, the full variable domain is DAGVTQSPTHLIKTRGQQVTLRCSPISGHKSVSWYQQVLGQGPQFIFQYYEKEERGRGNFPDRFSARQFPNYSSELNVNALLLGDSALYLCASSLGGGLSYEQYFGPGTRLTVT.

V is TRBV7-9 and J is TRBJ1-6; no clear D. Germline loops: CDR1 SEHNR, CDR2 FQNEAQ (reference sequence). CDR3 length: 13 amino acids. Trimming stripped 2 bases from V and 9 bases from J, with 8 bases between. The CDR3 sequence: CASSLQESSPLHF. As DNA, the CDR3 is TGTGCCAGCAGCTTACAGGAATCTTCACCCCTCCACTTT.

The V and J genes are TRBV7-9 and TRBJ2-7; D is ambiguous. Looked up from germline, CDR1 is SEHNR and CDR2 is FQNEAQ (reference sequence). CDR3 size: 13 residues. V lost 7 bases and J 0 bases, leaving 10 bases between the germline ends. CDR3 amino acids: CASTHGSSYEQYF. CDR3 in DNA: TGTGCCAGCACCCATGGCTCCTCCTACGAGCAGTACTTC.

This rearrangement joins TRBV19 to TRBJ1-5; D might be TRBD1 (6 bases). There are 14 residues in the CDR3. CDR1 is LNHDA and CDR2 is SQIVND in the germline V gene (reference sequence). Trimming took off 5 bases at V and 3 bases at J, with 11 bases between the two ends. The CDR3 nucleotides read TGTGCCAGTAGTCCGGGACACCTCAATCAGCCCCAGCATTTT. This translates into CASSPGHLNQPQHF.

The chain links TRBV30 to TRBJ1-2; D not resolved. V was shortened by 1 base and J by 6 bases, with 12 bases between the two germline ends. Germline loops: CDR1 GTSNPN, CDR2 SVGIG (reference sequence). The CDR3 has 13 residues. Here the CDR3 reads CAWSGGRNDGYTF. CDR3 coding DNA: TGTGCCTGGAGTGGTGGCAGAAACGATGGCTACACCTTC.

This chain links TRBV5-4 with TRBJ1-1; D may be TRBD1 (5 bases). This CDR3 has 15 residues. Trimming took 6 bases from V and 6 from J, leaving 21 bases between them. Germline CDR1 is SGHNT and CDR2 is YYREEE (reference sequence). CDR3 sequence (DNA): TGTGCCAGCACTTCCCAGAGGGCGGGGGGAGCTGAAGCTTTCTTT. Translating it yields CASTSQRAGGAEAFF. Together with reference TRBV5-4 and TRBJ1-1, the CDR3 gives the full variable domain: ETGVTQSPTHLIKTRGQQVTLRCSSQSGHNTVSWYQQALGQGPQFIFQYYREEENGRGNFPPRFSGLQFPNYSSELNVNALELDDSALYLCASTSQRAGGAEAFFGQGTRLTVV.

V and J are TRBV10-2 and TRBJ2-2; 10 bases line up with TRBD1. This CDR3 contains 15 residues. Germline V gene sequence: CDR1 WSHSY, CDR2 SAAADI. V was pared by 7 bases and J by 5 bases, with 7 bases of the junction left unmatched. CDR3 coding DNA: TGCGCCAGCAATGGAGGGACAGGGGTGACCGGGGAGCTGTTTTTT. Protein: CASNGGTGVTGELFF.

The chain couples TRBV2 to TRBJ2-3; tentative D call: TRBD1 (6 bases). This CDR3 is 15 amino acids long. V was cut by 5 bases and J by 2 bases, with 14 bases left in between. Germline CDR1 and CDR2: SNHLY and FYNNEI. CDR3 residues: CASSSQGFNTDTQYF. The CDR3 DNA is TGTGCCAGCAGTTCACAGGGTTTTAACACAGATACGCAGTATTTT.

This sequence joins TRBV19 and TRBJ1-5; D not certain. The CDR3 runs to 12 residues. Germline CDR1 is LNHDA and CDR2 is SQIVND (reference sequence). Trimming shortened V by 8 bases and J by 9 bases, and 14 bases separated the two germline ends. CDR3 sequence (DNA): TGTGCCAGTGGGCTCGAATCGTGGCCCCAGCATTTT. As protein: CASGLESWPQHF.